The 11 T cell receptor beta chains below come from one sample, sequenced in a study of response to subunit inactivated influenza vaccine. TCRdb ran MiXCR on the RT-PCR reads and lists one entry per CDR3 protein. The sample contains about 650,000 distinct CDR3 sequences, 12% to 15% of which appear only once. Sequenced material: PBMCs from blood, taken roughly 15 days before vaccination. These receptors were obtained from a man aged 50 or older who received an inactivated influenza vaccine.

This chain connects TRBV12-3 or TRBV12-4 to TRBJ2-7; 8 bases are shared with TRBD1. V was clipped by 4 bases and J by 6 bases; unmatched bases: 5. The CDR3 has 13 residues. CDR3 coding DNA: TGTGCCAGCAGTTGGGACAGGTTTTCCGAGCAGTACTTC. Its protein product is CASSWDRFSEQYF.

This clonotype has just a few counts. V gene TRBV6-2 or TRBV6-3 combines with J gene TRBJ2-7, with D unclear. Trimming took 2 bases from V and 7 from J, leaving 12 bases between them. The CDR3 has 13 residues. CDR1 is MNHEY and CDR2 is SVGEGT in the germline V gene. The CDR3 reads CASSYSFAREQYF. In DNA, the CDR3 is TGTGCCAGCAGTTACAGCTTTGCGAGAGAGCAGTACTTC.

A few counts support this clonotype. V usage is TRBV15 and J usage is TRBJ2-2; possibly TRBD1 for D (5 bases). The V and J ends lost 0 bases and 6 bases respectively, with 11 bases between them. In germline, CDR1 is LNHNV, CDR2 YYDKDF (reference sequence). The CDR3 is 15 amino acids. Written as DNA, the CDR3 is TGTGCCACCAGCAGAGACAGGGCGATGTCCGGGGAGCTGTTTTTT. Its protein is CATSRDRAMSGELFF.

This chain joins TRBV29-1 and TRBJ2-5; D remains unclear. The CDR3 is 12 amino acids. V was pared by 6 bases and J by 2 bases, with 10 bases between. CDR1 SQVTM and CDR2 ANQGSEA come from the germline V gene. CDR3 DNA sequence: TGCAGCGTAAGCAGGCAGCAAGAGACCCAGTACTTC. Its translation is CSVSRQQETQYF.

V usage is TRBV9 and J usage is TRBJ2-5; 11 bases map to TRBD2. CDR1 is SGDLS and CDR2 is YYNGEE in the germline V gene. The CDR3 length is 15 residues. Trimming removed 1 base from V and 5 bases from J; junction bases left unmatched: 4. The CDR3: CASSVMGTSGETQYF. CDR3 DNA sequence: TGTGCCAGCAGCGTAATGGGGACTAGCGGTGAGACCCAGTACTTC.

This clonotype has more than one count but fewer than ten. J is TRBJ2-7 and V is TRBV4-2; D is unclear. CDR3 length: 15 residues. CDR1 is LGHNA and CDR2 is YNFKEQ in the germline V gene. Trimming took off 4 bases at V and 2 bases at J, with 15 bases between the two ends. CDR3 nucleotides: TGTGCCAGCAGCCCGACTCGGGCAGGAGCCTACGAGCAGTACTTC. As protein: CASSPTRAGAYEQYF.

This clonotype appeared a few times. V gene TRBV14 combines with J gene TRBJ2-1; possibly TRBD2 for D (5 bases). This CDR3 region has 13 residues. CDR1 SGHDN and CDR2 FVKESK come from the germline V gene. V shed 1 base and J shed 8 bases, with 9 bases lying between them. This CDR3 is CASSQVGSDEQFF. CDR3 DNA sequence: TGTGCCAGCAGCCAAGTGGGTAGCGATGAGCAGTTCTTC.

This clonotype was seen repeatedly, ten times or more. This chain uses TRBV9 with TRBJ2-7; 9 positions match TRBD2. Germline CDR1 reads SGDLS; CDR2 reads YYNGEE. V shed 4 bases, J shed 2 bases, and the junction held 10 bases outside the gene matches. This CDR3 is built from 16 residues. This CDR3 is CASSLQAGGAPYEQYF. The CDR3 nucleotides are TGTGCCAGCAGCCTTCAGGCGGGAGGGGCCCCCTACGAGCAGTACTTC.

In its sample, this clonotype was seen a few times. V is TRBV20-1 and J is TRBJ2-1, with 13 bases lining up with TRBD2. V dropped 6 bases and J dropped 4; count of bases not matched to a gene: 6. The CDR3 is 15 residues long. Germline V gene data show CDR1 as DFQATT and CDR2 as SNEGSKA (reference sequence). The chain's CDR3 is CSARTSGRRYNEQFF. In DNA form, the CDR3 reads TGCAGTGCCCGGACTAGCGGGAGACGATACAATGAGCAGTTCTTC.

The chain joins TRBV7-2 to TRBJ2-7, with 7 bases lining up with TRBD1. This CDR3 comprises 15 residues. Unmatched junction bases numbered 19, after V lost 4 bases and J lost 13 bases. Germline CDR1 reads SGHTA; CDR2 reads FQGNSA. DNA of the CDR3: TGTGCCAGCAGCTACTACTTTGGACAGGAAGCCGAGGAATACTTC. It codes for CASSYYFGQEAEEYF.

V usage is TRBV6-4 and J usage is TRBJ1-5; D is unresolved. Between the trimmed V and J ends, which lost 6 bases and 7 bases, there was a span of 13 bases. CDR1 is MRHNA and CDR2 is SNTAGT in the germline V gene. This CDR3 has 13 amino acids. The DNA of the CDR3 is TGTGCCAGCAGCGACGTCGGGAAGCAGCCCCAGCATTTT. Translated, it gives CASSDVGKQPQHF.